The T cell receptor beta chain described here comes from a study of T-cell memory formation after mild COVID-19. Using its own MiXCR run on the 5' RACE reads, TCRdb lists one record per CDR3 protein. Of 130,000 to 150,000 distinct CDR3 sequences listed, 15% to 20% were seen once; the top ten hold 2% to 2.5%. The CDR3 has 18 amino acids. This sequence originates from an adult woman who had mild COVID-19 (a few samples of this study predate the infection). Cell type and time point are not known. The sequencing input was PBMCs or a T cell subset sorted from them (not recorded which). The V gene is TRBV21-1, the J gene TRBJ2-6; the D call of TRBD1 is as the table states it, not checked on the DNA. TRBV21-1 is assigned pseudogene status. CDR3 sequence: CASSKGNGEPSGANVLTF. The CDR3 DNA reads as TGTGCCAGCAGCAAAGGAAATGGGGAGCCCTCTGGGGCCAACGTCCTGACTTTC.